The present TCR beta chain was sequenced within a study of T cell responses to AZD1222 COVID-19 vaccine. Study observations and caveats: Among vaccine-associated CD4 TCRs, coverage spanned spike, with dominance at 160-218 and 743-854. Following two doses of AZD1222, Spike-specific TCR breadth and depth rose.

Turning to this clone: Its antigen remains unidentified.

J gave up 4 bases and V 7 bases, and 13 bases lay outside the gene matches. The CDR3 covers 16 residues. Germline V lookup: CDR1 MNHNY, CDR2 SVGAGI (reference sequence). This table comes from immunoSEQ multiplex PCR, and its TCRdb copy is limited to in-frame clones, with some not included. The sample carries under 200,000 clones, 88% recorded once. Sequences were derived from peripheral blood, sampled on day 0 of AZD1222 vaccination. The V and J genes are TRBV6-6 and TRBJ2-7; 10 bases line up with TRBD1. The sequence derives from an adult in good health. The CDR3 DNA reads as TGTGCCAGCAACCTAGCCCAGGGACAGGGGAGGTACGAGCAGTACTTC. Protein sequence: CASNLAQGQGRYEQYF.